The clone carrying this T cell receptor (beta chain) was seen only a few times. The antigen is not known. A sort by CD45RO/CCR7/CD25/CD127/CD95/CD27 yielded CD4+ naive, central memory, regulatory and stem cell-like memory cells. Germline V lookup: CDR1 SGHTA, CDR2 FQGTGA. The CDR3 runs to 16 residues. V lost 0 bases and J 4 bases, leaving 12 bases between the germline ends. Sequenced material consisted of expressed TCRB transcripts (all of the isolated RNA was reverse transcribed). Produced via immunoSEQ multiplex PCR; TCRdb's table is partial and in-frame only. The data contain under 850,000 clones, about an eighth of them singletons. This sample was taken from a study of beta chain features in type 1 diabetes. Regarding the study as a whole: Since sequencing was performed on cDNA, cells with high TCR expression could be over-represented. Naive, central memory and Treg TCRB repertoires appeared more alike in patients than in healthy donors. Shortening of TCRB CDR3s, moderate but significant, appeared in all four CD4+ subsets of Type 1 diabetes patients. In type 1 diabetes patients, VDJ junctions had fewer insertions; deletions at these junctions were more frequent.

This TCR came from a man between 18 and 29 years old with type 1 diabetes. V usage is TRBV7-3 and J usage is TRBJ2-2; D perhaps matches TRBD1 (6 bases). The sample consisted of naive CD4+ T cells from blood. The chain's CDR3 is CASSLTVGGRTGELFF. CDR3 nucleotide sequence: TGTGCCAGCAGCTTAACTGTAGGGGGACGCACCGGGGAGCTGTTTTTT. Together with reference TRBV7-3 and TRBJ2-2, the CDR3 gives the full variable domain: GAGVSQTPSNKVTEKGKYVELRCDPISGHTALYWYRQSLGQGPEFLIYFQGTGAADDSGLPNDRFFAVRPEGSVSTLKIQRTERGDSAVYLCASSLTVGGRTGELFFGEGSRLTVL.